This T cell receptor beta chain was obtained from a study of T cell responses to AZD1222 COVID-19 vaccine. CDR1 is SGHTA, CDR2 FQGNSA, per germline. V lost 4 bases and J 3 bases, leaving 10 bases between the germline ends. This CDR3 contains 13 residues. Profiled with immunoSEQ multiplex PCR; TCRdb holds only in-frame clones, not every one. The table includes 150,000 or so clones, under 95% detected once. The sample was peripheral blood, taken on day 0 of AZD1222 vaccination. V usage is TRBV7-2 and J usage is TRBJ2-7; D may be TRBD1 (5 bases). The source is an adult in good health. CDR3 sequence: CASSSDSSYEQYF. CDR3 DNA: TGTGCCAGCAGCTCTGACAGTAGCTACGAGCAGTACTTC. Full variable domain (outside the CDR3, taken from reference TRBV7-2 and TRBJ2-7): GAGVSQSPSNKVTEKGKDVELRCDPISGHTALYWYRQSLGQGLEFLIYFQGNSAPDKSGLPSDRFSAERTGGSVSTLTIQRTQQEDSAVYLCASSSDSSYEQYFGPGTRLTVT.